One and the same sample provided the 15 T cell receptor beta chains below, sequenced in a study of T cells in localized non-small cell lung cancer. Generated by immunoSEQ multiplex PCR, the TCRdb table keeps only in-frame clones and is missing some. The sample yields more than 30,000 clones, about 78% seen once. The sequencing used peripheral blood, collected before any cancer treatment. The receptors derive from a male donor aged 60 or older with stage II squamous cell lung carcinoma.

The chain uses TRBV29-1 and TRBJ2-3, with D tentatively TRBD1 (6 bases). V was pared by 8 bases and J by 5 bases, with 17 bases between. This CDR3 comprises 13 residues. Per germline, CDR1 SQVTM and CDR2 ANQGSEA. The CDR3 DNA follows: TGCAGCAGTCAGGGGCCCCCTGGAGATACGCAGTATTTT. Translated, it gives CSSQGPPGDTQYF.

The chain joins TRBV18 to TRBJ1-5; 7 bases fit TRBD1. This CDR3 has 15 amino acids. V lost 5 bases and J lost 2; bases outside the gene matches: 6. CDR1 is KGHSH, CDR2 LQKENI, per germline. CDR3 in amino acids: CASSTTGNRNQPQHF. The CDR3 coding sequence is TGTGCCAGCTCAACGACAGGGAACCGCAATCAGCCCCAGCATTTT.

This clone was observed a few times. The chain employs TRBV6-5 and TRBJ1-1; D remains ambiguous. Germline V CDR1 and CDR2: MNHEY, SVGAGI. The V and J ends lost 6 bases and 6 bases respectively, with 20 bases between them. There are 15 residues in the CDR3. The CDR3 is CASSLDPRVGAEAFF. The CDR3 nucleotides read TGTGCCAGCAGCTTAGATCCCCGGGTTGGGGCTGAAGCTTTCTTT.

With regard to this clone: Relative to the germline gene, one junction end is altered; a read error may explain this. The CDR3 region has the DNA TGTGCCATCAGTGACCCCGTTGGACAGGGGGCTTCAGAGACCCAGTACTTC. Its translation: CAISDPVGQGASETQYF. The chain recombines TRBV6-1 with TRBJ2-5, with TRBD1 identical over 11 bases. Germline-derived CDR1 and CDR2 are MNHNS and SASEGT. The CDR3 runs to 17 residues.

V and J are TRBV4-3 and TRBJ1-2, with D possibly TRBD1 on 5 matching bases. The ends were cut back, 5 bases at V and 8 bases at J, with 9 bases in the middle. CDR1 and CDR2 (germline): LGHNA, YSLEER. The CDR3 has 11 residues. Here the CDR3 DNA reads TGCGCCAGCAGCTCCGGACACGGCTACACCTTC. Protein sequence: CASSSGHGYTF.

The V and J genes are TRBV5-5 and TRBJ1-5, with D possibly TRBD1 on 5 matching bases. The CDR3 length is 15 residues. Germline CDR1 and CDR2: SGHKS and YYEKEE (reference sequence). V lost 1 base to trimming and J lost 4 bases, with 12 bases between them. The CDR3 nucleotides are TGTGCCAGCAGCTTGATAGGGGACCTTAATCAGCCCCAGCATTTT. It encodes CASSLIGDLNQPQHF.

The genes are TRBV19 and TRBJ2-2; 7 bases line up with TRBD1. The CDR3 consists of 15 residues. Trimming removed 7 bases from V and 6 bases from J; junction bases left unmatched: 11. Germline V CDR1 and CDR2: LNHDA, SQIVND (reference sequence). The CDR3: CASKTDRARSGELFF. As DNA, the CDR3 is TGTGCCAGTAAAACCGACAGGGCGAGGTCCGGGGAGCTGTTTTTT.

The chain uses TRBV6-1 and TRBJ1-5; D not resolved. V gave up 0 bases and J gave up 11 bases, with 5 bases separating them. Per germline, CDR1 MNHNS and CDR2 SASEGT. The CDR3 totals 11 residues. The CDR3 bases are TGTGCCAGCAGTGAAGCTTCGGCCCAGCATTTT. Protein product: CASSEASAQHF.

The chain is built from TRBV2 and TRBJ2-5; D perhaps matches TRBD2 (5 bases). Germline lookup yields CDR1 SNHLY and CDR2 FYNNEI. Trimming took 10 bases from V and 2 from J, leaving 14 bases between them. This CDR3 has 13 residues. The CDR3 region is CAISRGRQETQYF. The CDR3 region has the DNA TGTGCCATCTCTCGGGGTCGGCAAGAGACCCAGTACTTC.

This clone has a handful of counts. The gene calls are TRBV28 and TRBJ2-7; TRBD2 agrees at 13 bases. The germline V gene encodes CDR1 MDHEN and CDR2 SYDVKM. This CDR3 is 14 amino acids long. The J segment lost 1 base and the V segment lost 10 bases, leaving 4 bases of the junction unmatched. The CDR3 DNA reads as TGTGCCACCTTGACTAGCGGGGGGTCCTACGAGCAGTACTTC. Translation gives CATLTSGGSYEQYF.

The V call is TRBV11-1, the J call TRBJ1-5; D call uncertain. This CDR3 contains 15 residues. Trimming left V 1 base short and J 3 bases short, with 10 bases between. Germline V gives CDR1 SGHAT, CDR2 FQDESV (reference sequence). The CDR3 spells CASSLGGRDNQPQHF. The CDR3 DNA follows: TGTGCCAGCAGCTTAGGGGGAAGAGACAATCAGCCCCAGCATTTT.

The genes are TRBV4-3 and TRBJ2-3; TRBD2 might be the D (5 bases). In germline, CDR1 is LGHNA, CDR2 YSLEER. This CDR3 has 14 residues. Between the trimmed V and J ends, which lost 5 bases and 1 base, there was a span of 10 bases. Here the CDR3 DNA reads TGCGCCAGCAGCGTGGACTTTCGCACAGATACGCAGTATTTT. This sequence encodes CASSVDFRTDTQYF.

The CDR3, as DNA: TGTGCCAGCAGCTTAGATGCGATTACAGATACGCAGTATTTT. It translates to CASSLDAITDTQYF. This rearrangement joins TRBV7-9 to TRBJ2-3; D gene unclear. Germline V gene sequence: CDR1 SEHNR, CDR2 FQNEAQ (reference sequence). The ends were cut back, 1 base at V and 3 bases at J, with 8 bases in the middle. The CDR3 covers 14 residues.

The CDR3 sequence: CASSLGPGQSAGNTIYF. In DNA, the CDR3 is TGTGCCAGCAGCTTGGGTCCCGGGCAGTCGGCTGGAAACACCATATATTTT. This rearrangement joins TRBV5-5 to TRBJ1-3, with D unclear. Between the trimmed V and J ends, which lost 0 bases and 2 bases, there was a span of 15 bases. There are 17 residues in the CDR3. Germline V gene lookup returns CDR1 SGHKS and CDR2 YYEKEE (reference sequence). Together with reference TRBV5-5 and TRBJ1-3, the CDR3 gives the full variable domain: DAGVTQSPTHLIKTRGQQVTLRCSPISGHKSVSWYQQVLGQGPQFIFQYYEKEERGRGNFPDRFSARQFPNYSSELNVNALLLGDSALYLCASSLGPGQSAGNTIYFGEGSWLTVV.

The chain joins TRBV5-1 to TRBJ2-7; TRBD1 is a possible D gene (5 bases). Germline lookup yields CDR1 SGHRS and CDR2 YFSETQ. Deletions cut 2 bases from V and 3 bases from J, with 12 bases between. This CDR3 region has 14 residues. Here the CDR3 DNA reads TGCGCCAGCAGCTTTTCAGGGCGAGACTACGAGCAGTACTTC. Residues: CASSFSGRDYEQYF. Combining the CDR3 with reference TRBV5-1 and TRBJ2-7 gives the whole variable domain KAGVTQTPRYLIKTRGQQVTLSCSPISGHRSVSWYQQTPGQGLQFLFEYFSETQRNKGNFPGRFSGRQFSNSRSEMNVSTLELGDSALYLCASSFSGRDYEQYFGPGTRLTVT.